What follows are 6 T cell receptor beta chains derived from one specimen sequenced in a study of vaccination and CD4 T cells after COVID-19. Treatment here: roughly 10-day PBMC culture with coronavirus spike peptide pools or control peptides (ViraFEST assay). CD4+ T-cell collection from the unexposed donor predated the COVID-19 pandemic (2011-2018). The study sequenced cultured CD4+ T cell DNA using the Oncomine TCR Beta short-read assay. Each CDR3 protein gets one entry after TCRdb re-called the PCR reads with MiXCR. The repertoire holds 6,700 or so distinct CDR3 sequences, with roughly 35% as singletons. Their antigens are not known. Material: CD4+ T cells from blood, cultured in vitro. The receptors were gathered from a human donor in good health.

By share, this clonotype counts as large (0.1 to 1%). V gene TRBV20-1 combines with J gene TRBJ2-5; TRBD2 matches at 10 bases. This CDR3 spans 16 amino acids. Germline lookup yields CDR1 DFQATT and CDR2 SNEGSKA (reference sequence). Germline trimming cut 6 bases from V and 1 base from J; bases unmatched to any gene: 11. In DNA form, the CDR3 reads TGCAGTGCCACTAGCGGGGAGCCATCTTCCCAAGAGACCCAGTACTTC. Translation: CSATSGEPSSQETQYF.

The chain is built from TRBV7-2 and TRBJ2-7, with D maybe TRBD1 (6 bases). V dropped 3 bases and J dropped 4 bases, with 7 bases sitting between them. Germline V gene lookup returns CDR1 SGHTA and CDR2 FQGNSA. The CDR3 runs 12 residues. CDR3 in DNA: TGTGCCAGCAGCTTGGGGGCTTACGAGCAGTACTTC. The encoded protein is CASSLGAYEQYF. The complete variable domain, with remaining parts taken from reference TRBV7-2 and TRBJ2-7, reads GAGVSQSPSNKVTEKGKDVELRCDPISGHTALYWYRQSLGQGLEFLIYFQGNSAPDKSGLPSDRFSAERTGGSVSTLTIQRTQQEDSAVYLCASSLGAYEQYFGPGTRLTVT.

The V gene is TRBV5-8, the J gene TRBJ1-1; D call uncertain. V lost 0 bases to trimming and J lost 3 bases, with 9 bases between them. Looked up from germline, CDR1 is SGHTS and CDR2 is YDEGEE. The CDR3 contains 14 residues. This CDR3 is CASSLAGRDTEAFF. The CDR3 DNA follows: TGTGCCAGCAGCTTGGCCGGGAGGGACACTGAAGCTTTCTTT.

This clonotype appeared a few times. The chain joins TRBV12-3 or TRBV12-4 to TRBJ2-5; TRBD2 aligns across 8 bases. The CDR3 runs to 15 residues. V lost 0 bases, J lost 10 bases, and 10 bases stayed unmatched. In DNA form, the CDR3 reads TGTGCCAGCAGTTTAGCCGCGCTCGGGGGGGGCGACCAGTACTTC. Translated: CASSLAALGGGDQYF.

The J gene is TRBJ2-1, the V gene TRBV20-1, with D possibly TRBD2 on 6 matching bases. CDR3 size: 16 residues. V lost 0 bases to trimming and J lost 7 bases, with 19 bases between them. CDR1 DFQATT and CDR2 SNEGSKA come from the germline V gene (reference sequence). The CDR3: CSARDLRIGGRNEQFF. CDR3 nucleotides: TGCAGTGCTAGAGACTTACGCATCGGGGGTCGGAATGAGCAGTTCTTC.

This chain joins TRBV5-1 and TRBJ2-3; D ambiguous. CDR3 size: 14 residues. Trimming stripped 4 bases from V and 2 bases from J, with 11 bases between. Germline V gene sequence: CDR1 SGHRS, CDR2 YFSETQ. As DNA, the CDR3 is TGCGCCAGCAGCGTCGGACCCCTCACAGATACGCAGTATTTT. This encodes CASSVGPLTDTQYF.